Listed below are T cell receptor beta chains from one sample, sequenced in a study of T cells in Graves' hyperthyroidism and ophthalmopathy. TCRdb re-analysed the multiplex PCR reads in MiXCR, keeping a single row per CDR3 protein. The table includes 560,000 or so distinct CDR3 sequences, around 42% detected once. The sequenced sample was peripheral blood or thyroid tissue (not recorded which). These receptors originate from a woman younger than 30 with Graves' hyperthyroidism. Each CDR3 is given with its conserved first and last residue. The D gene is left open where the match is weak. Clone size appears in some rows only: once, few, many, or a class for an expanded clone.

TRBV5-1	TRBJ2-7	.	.	TGCGCCAGCAGCTTGAGGGTAGTACCTCTCGAGCAGTACTTC	CASSLRVVPLEQYF
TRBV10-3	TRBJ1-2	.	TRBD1	TGTGCCATCAGTGAACAGGGGGACAGCACTCCGTACACCTTC	CAISEQGDSTPYTF
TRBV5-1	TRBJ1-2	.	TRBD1	TGCGCCAGCAGCTTGGGACAGGGGGTCTATGGCTACAGCTTC	CASSLGQGVYGYSF
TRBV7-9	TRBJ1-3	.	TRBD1	TGTGCCAGCAGCTTCTCCGGACAGGGGATACCAAACACCATATATTTT	CASSFSGQGIPNTIYF
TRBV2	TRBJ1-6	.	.	TGTGCCAGCGTTTGGGCCGCGGGGGCCCCATCACCCCTCCACTTT	CASVWAAGAPSPLHF
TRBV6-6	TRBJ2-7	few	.	TGTGCCAGCGGAGAGGGCTCGCTTTACGAGCAGTACTTC	CASGEGSLYEQYF
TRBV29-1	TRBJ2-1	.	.	TGCAGCGTTGAGGACTTCAATGAGCAGTTCTTC	CSVEDFNEQFF
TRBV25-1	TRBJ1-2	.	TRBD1	TGTGCCAGCACCGGACAGGATCGGCAGGGCTACACCTTC	CASTGQDRQGYTF
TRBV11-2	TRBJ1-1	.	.	TGTGCCAGCAGTTTAAACCAGGGGAGCACTGAAGCTTTCTTT	CASSLNQGSTEAFF
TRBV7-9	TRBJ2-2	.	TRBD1	TGTGCCAGCAGCTCGGGACAGGGGGCGCACACCGGGGAGCTGTTTTTT	CASSSGQGAHTGELFF
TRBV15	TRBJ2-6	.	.	TGTGCCACCAGCAGCGACCTGACTTTC	CATSSDLTF
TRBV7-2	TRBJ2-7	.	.	TGTGCCAGCAGCTTAGACAGGTATACTACCTACGAGCAGTACTTC	CASSLDRYTTYEQYF
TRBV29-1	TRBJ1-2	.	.	TGCAGCGTTGAGACTCAGGGATATGGCTACACCTTC	CSVETQGYGYTF
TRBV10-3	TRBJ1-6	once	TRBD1	TGTGCCAGCAGCCGACGACAGGGGTTTGATCACTCACCCCTCCACTTT	CASSRRQGFDHSPLHF
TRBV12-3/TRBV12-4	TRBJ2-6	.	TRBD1	TGTGCCAGCAGTTTAGTGGGGACAGGCTTCTCTGGGGCCAACGTCCTGACTTTC	CASSLVGTGFSGANVLTF
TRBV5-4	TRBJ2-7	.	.	TGTGCCAGCAGCTTGGCTGCGGATTTC	CASSLAADF
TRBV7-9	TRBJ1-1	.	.	TGTGCCAGCAGTCTCGACGGGGGCCTGACTGAAGCTTTCTTT	CASSLDGGLTEAFF
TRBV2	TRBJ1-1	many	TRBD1	TGTGCCAGCAGACTGGGACAGATTCGCACTGAAGCTTTCTTT	CASRLGQIRTEAFF
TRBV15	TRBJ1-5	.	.	TGTGCCACCAGCAGAGATAGAAGTTGGACCCAGCATTTT	CATSRDRSWTQHF
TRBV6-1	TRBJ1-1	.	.	TGTGCCAGCATCATGAACACTGAAGCTTTCTTT	CASIMNTEAFF
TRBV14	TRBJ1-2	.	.	TGTGCCAGCAGCCATTCTGGGATTTATGGCTACACCTTC	CASSHSGIYGYTF
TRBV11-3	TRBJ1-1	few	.	TGTGCCAGCAGGCAAGAACAGGGTATGAACACTGAAGCTTTCTTT	CASRQEQGMNTEAFF
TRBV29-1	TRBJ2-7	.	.	TGCAGCGTTGAAGGAGCCGTTAGTAGCAGGAGTGTCTACGAGCAGTACTTC	CSVEGAVSSRSVYEQYF
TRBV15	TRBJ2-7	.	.	TGTGCCACCAGCAGAGATCTTAGGACTACAACCTACGAGCAGTACTTC	CATSRDLRTTTYEQYF
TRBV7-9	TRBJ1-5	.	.	TGTGCCAGCAGCCGCCCTGACAGCCAGCCCCAGCATTTT	CASSRPDSQPQHF
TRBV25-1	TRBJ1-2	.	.	TGTGCCAGCAGTCCTGGTATGTGGGGTTACTATGGCTACACCTTC	CASSPGMWGYYGYTF